The 2 T cell receptor beta chains given below trace back to one sample, sequenced in a study of T-cell memory formation after mild COVID-19. TCRdb independently ran MiXCR on the 5' RACE reads; one entry per CDR3 protein. The sample shows roughly 300,000 distinct CDR3 sequences, around 8% of them seen only once. The sample comprised PBMCs or a T cell subset sorted from them (not recorded which). These receptors came from a man aged 18 to 35 who had mild COVID-19 (a few samples of this study predate the infection). Cell type and time point are not known.

This clonotype was recorded at least ten times. The rearrangement joins TRBV4-3 to TRBJ2-2; D not certain. The V gene's germline CDR1 is LGHNA and CDR2 YSLEER. V was trimmed by 0 bases and J by 2 bases, leaving 13 bases between them. This CDR3 comprises 17 residues. Here the CDR3 DNA reads TGCGCCAGCAGCCAAGAATCTAGGTGGAAAAACACCGGGGAGCTGTTTTTT. Translating it yields CASSQESRWKNTGELFF.

V is TRBV20-1 and J is TRBJ1-5; the D gene is possibly TRBD1 (5 bases). This CDR3 is built from 13 residues. CDR1 and CDR2 from the germline V gene are DFQATT and SNEGSKA (reference sequence). V gave up 3 bases and J gave up 1 base, with 7 bases separating them. The CDR3 DNA reads as TGCAGTGCTAGCGGGGACAGCAATCAGCCCCAGCATTTT. It is translated as CSASGDSNQPQHF.